The TCR beta chain described here comes from a study of blood T cell repertoires in COVID-19. About the study: Whether acute or convalescent, the COVID-19 samples came from the United States, Italy and Spain. Nucleic acid was either cDNA or gDNA, and it came from T cells, B-cell-depleted T cells, or PBMCs.

Seattle cases were enrolled at active infection and followed longitudinally. This CDR3 contains 14 residues. CDR1 is SGHRS and CDR2 is YFSETQ in the germline V gene. Trimming removed 3 bases at V and 1 base at J, with 7 bases between. Source study methods: Researchers report that nucleated cell counts were estimated from reference gene primer amplification. Measured with immunoSEQ multiplex PCR; TCRdb has only the in-frame clones, and not every one. Clone size and the V and J calls come from that table; the DNA yielded D and trimming. This table holds 100,000 to 150,000 clones, around 81% found once. This clone was seen only a few times.

This clonotype originated in a man aged 25-45 years with COVID-19, enrolled during active disease. The source material was peripheral blood. J is TRBJ2-2 and V is TRBV5-1, with a tentative D call TRBD1 (6 bases). The CDR3 sequence is CASSSGQNTGELFF. The DNA for the CDR3 is TGCGCCAGCAGCTCGGGACAGAACACCGGGGAGCTGTTTTTT.